Each of the 17 T cell receptor beta chains below was sequenced from the same sample in a study of cytomegalovirus exposure and HLA in healthy donors. The PCR employed 60 Vbeta primers together with 13 Jbeta primers. Sequencing was performed with immunoSEQ multiplex PCR; in TCRdb, only in-frame clones are kept and a portion is missing. The sample carries some 180,000 clones, 77% recorded once. The sequenced material came from PBMCs. The receptor set was obtained from a woman aged 60 to 75 in good health and CMV-seropositive.

The chain combines TRBV18 with TRBJ2-5, with D perhaps TRBD1 (6 bases). This CDR3 has 16 residues. Germline-derived CDR1 and CDR2 are KGHSH and LQKENI. Trimming removed 4 bases at V and 4 bases at J, with 19 bases between. The CDR3 nucleotides read TGTGCCAGCTCACTCTTGGACAGCCCTGGGGGAGAGACCCAGTACTTC. Its translation is CASSLLDSPGGETQYF.

The table lists this clone with a count of one. The J gene is TRBJ1-1, the V gene TRBV5-5; D is uncertain. From germline, CDR1 is SGHKS and CDR2 YYEKEE (reference sequence). The CDR3 extends over 14 amino acids. V lost 1 base and J lost 0, with 7 bases in between. The DNA of the CDR3 is TGTGCCAGCAGCTTGATGGAGTTGAACACTGAAGCTTTCTTT. Translating gives CASSLMELNTEAFF.

This rearrangement joins TRBV2 to TRBJ1-5; D gene unclear. Germline V lookup: CDR1 SNHLY, CDR2 FYNNEI. V shed 5 bases and J shed 5 bases, with 10 bases lying between them. This CDR3 has 13 residues. The CDR3 loop reads CASSPHLHQPQHF. The CDR3 nucleotides are TGTGCCAGCAGTCCACATCTTCATCAGCCCCAGCATTTT.

This chain links TRBV2 with TRBJ1-1, with no clear D. Trimming took off 4 bases at V and 1 base at J, with 10 bases between the two ends. CDR1 is SNHLY, CDR2 FYNNEI, per germline. The CDR3 covers 14 residues. The CDR3 bases are TGTGCCAGCAGTGGGAGAGTAGCGAACACTGAAGCTTTCTTT. It yields the protein CASSGRVANTEAFF.

The table lists this clone with a few counts. One end of the junction fails to match germline, which may point to a read error. This rearrangement joins TRBV7-3 to TRBJ2-1; weak D call: TRBD2 (7 bases). The CDR3 contains 17 residues. Germline CDR1 and CDR2: SGHTA and FQGTGA. CDR3 DNA sequence: TGTTCCAGCAGCCCTTTGGGGGGGGCCATCGGTTTGGATGAGCAGTTCTTC. It translates to CSSSPLGGAIGLDEQFF.

V is TRBV27 and J is TRBJ1-1, with a weak D call TRBD1 (6 bases). In germline, CDR1 is MNHEY, CDR2 SMNVEV (reference sequence). The CDR3 is 14 residues long. The ends were cut back, 3 bases at V and 4 bases at J, with 12 bases in the middle. The CDR3 DNA reads as TGTGCCAGCAGTTTCGGCAGGGGTCGCACTGAAGCTTTCTTT. Translation: CASSFGRGRTEAFF.

V usage is TRBV5-4 and J usage is TRBJ2-7; 11 nucleotides match TRBD2. This CDR3 contains 15 residues. From germline, CDR1 is SGHNT and CDR2 YYREEE (reference sequence). V dropped 4 bases and J dropped 4; count of bases not matched to a gene: 7. The CDR3 coding sequence is TGTGCCAGCAGCGTCGACGGGACTAGCGGTTACGAGCAGTACTTC. Protein product: CASSVDGTSGYEQYF.

This rearrangement joins TRBV18 to TRBJ2-1; 12 nucleotides agree with TRBD1. The CDR3 spans 15 residues. V was pared by 4 bases and J by 8 bases, with 6 bases of the junction left unmatched. Germline CDR1 KGHSH, CDR2 LQKENI. CDR3 region: CASSQAGTGGYEQFF. The CDR3 DNA sequence: TGTGCCAGCTCACAAGCCGGGACAGGGGGCTATGAGCAGTTCTTC. Complete variable domain (other parts from reference TRBV18 and TRBJ2-1): NAGVMQNPRHLVRRRGQEARLRCSPMKGHSHVYWYRQLPEEGLKFMVYLQKENIIDESGMPKERFSAEFPKEGPSILRIQQVVRGDSAAYFCASSQAGTGGYEQFFGPGTRLTVL.

The V gene is TRBV12-5, the J gene TRBJ2-5, with TRBD2 matching over 7 bases. The CDR3 has 13 amino acids. Unmatched junction bases numbered 8, after V lost 6 bases and J lost 7 bases. Germline V gene sequence: CDR1 LGHNT, CDR2 FRNRAP. The CDR3 here is CASGTSGGGTQYF. DNA of the CDR3: TGTGCTAGTGGCACTAGTGGGGGGGGGACCCAGTACTTC. Full variable domain (outside the CDR3, taken from reference TRBV12-5 and TRBJ2-5): DARVTQTPRHKVTEMGQEVTMRCQPILGHNTVFWYRQTMMQGLELLAYFRNRAPLDDSGMPKDRFSAEMPDATLATLKIQPSEPRDSAVYFCASGTSGGGTQYFGPGTRLLVL.

This chain connects TRBV9 to TRBJ2-5; tentatively, D is TRBD1 (6 bases). CDR1 is SGDLS, CDR2 YYNGEE, per germline. Trimming stripped 3 bases from V and 3 bases from J, with 12 bases between. The CDR3 extends over 14 amino acids. CDR3 coding DNA: TGTGCCAGCAGCGGCCGGACAGTTAAAGAGACCCAGTACTTC. This codes for CASSGRTVKETQYF.

This clone was detected once. The chain joins TRBV28 to TRBJ2-6, with a weak D call TRBD1 (5 bases). V was shortened by 7 bases and J by 0 bases, with 7 bases between the two germline ends. This CDR3 spans 14 amino acids. The V gene's germline CDR1 is MDHEN and CDR2 SYDVKM. The CDR3 DNA reads TGTGCCAGCATAACAGGCTCTGGGGCCAACGTCCTGACTTTC. Translating gives CASITGSGANVLTF.

This chain links TRBV7-3 with TRBJ1-6, with D unresolved. Germline assignment: CDR1 SGHTA and CDR2 FQGTGA. The CDR3 has 15 residues. Trimming removed 4 bases at V and 2 bases at J, with 9 bases between. The CDR3 coding sequence is TGTGCCAGCAGCTCGGCGGCAGCCTATAATTCACCCCTCCACTTT. Amino acid sequence: CASSSAAAYNSPLHF.

V is TRBV11-1 and J is TRBJ1-6; no reliable D call. Germline V gene data show CDR1 as SGHAT and CDR2 as FQDESV (reference sequence). V lost 7 bases and J lost 9, with 13 bases in between. The CDR3 is made up of 13 amino acids. CDR3 loop: CASTPGSGSPLHF. In DNA, the CDR3 is TGTGCCAGCACCCCGGGAAGCGGTTCACCCCTCCACTTT.

J is TRBJ1-5 and V is TRBV10-3; D perhaps matches TRBD1 (6 bases). Germline V lookup: CDR1 ENHRY, CDR2 SYGVKD. The CDR3 is 15 residues long. The V end lost 0 bases, the J end lost 5 bases, and 11 bases lay between the germline ends. The CDR3 nucleotides are TGTGCCATCAGTGAGTCGAGCCAGGGGTATCAGCCCCAGCATTTT. This gives the protein CAISESSQGYQPQHF.

This chain joins TRBV19 and TRBJ1-1; D uncertain. The CDR3 is 15 residues long. Germline CDR1 reads LNHDA; CDR2 reads SQIVND (reference sequence). V was clipped by 9 bases and J by 4 bases, with 21 bases between them. CDR3 bases: TGTGCCAGCATATCCCCTTTCACCGGAGGCACTGAAGCTTTCTTT. Its protein product is CASISPFTGGTEAFF.

V gene TRBV10-2 combines with J gene TRBJ1-1; D uncertain. The CDR3 spans 12 residues. Trimming stripped 10 bases from V and 0 bases from J, with 9 bases between. Germline lookup yields CDR1 WSHSY and CDR2 SAAADI. CDR3 sequence: CATVTVNTEAFF. CDR3 sequence (DNA): TGCGCCACCGTTACAGTGAACACTGAAGCTTTCTTT.

This sequence joins TRBV9 and TRBJ1-2; D is perhaps TRBD1 (5 bases). This CDR3 has 15 residues. V lost 4 bases to trimming and J lost 6 bases, with 19 bases between them. CDR1 SGDLS and CDR2 YYNGEE come from the germline V gene. In nucleotides, the CDR3 is TGTGCCAGCAGCCCGAGCGGGGCAGGGCGAAATGGCTACACCTTC. This gives the protein CASSPSGAGRNGYTF. The full variable domain, in which reference TRBV9 and TRBJ1-2 provide the parts outside the CDR3, is DSGVTQTPKHLITATGQRVTLRCSPRSGDLSVYWYQQSLDQGLQFLIQYYNGEERAKGNILERFSAQQFPDLHSELNLSSLELGDSALYFCASSPSGAGRNGYTFGSGTRLTVV.